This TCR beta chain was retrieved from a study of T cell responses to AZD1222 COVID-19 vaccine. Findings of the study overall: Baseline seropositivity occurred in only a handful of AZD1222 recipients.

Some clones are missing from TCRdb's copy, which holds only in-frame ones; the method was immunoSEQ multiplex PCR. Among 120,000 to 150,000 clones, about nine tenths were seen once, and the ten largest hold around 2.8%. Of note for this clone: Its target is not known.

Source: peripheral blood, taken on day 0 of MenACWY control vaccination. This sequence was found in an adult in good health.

CDR3 nucleotides: TGTGCCAGCAGGATGAACTATGGCTACACCTTC. Its protein is CASRMNYGYTF. This chain connects TRBV6-5 to TRBJ1-2; D call uncertain. The CDR3 loop spans 11 amino acids. The germline CDR1 and CDR2 sequences are MNHEY and SVGAGI. The V end lost 6 bases, the J end lost 2 bases, and 4 bases lay between the germline ends.